These 6 T cell receptor beta chains were all obtained from the same sample, sequenced in a study of human T cells and chemical hapten exposure. TCRdb reanalysed the RACE reads using MiXCR and keeps one entry per CDR3 protein. The sample consists of some 250,000 distinct CDR3 sequences, around 7% of them appearing once. Stated time point: pre-sensitization, week 0. Specified treatment: therapeutic diphenylcyclopropenone sensitization with weekly scalp DPC. This specimen consisted of whole blood, obtained in connection with sensitization to the hapten diphenylcyclopropenone (DPC). These receptors came from a young man with alopecia areata. Some clones in this sample may be carry-over from other donors' samples.

This clonotype turned up a few times. The chain uses TRBV20-1 and TRBJ1-3; 7 bases map to TRBD1. Looked up from germline, CDR1 is DFQATT and CDR2 is SNEGSKA (reference sequence). The V gene end was trimmed by 3 bases and the J gene end by 3 bases; junction bases not matched to a gene: 5. This CDR3 has 14 residues. CDR3 amino acids: CSARKTGFGNTIYF. CDR3 DNA: TGCAGTGCTAGGAAGACAGGGTTTGGAAACACCATATATTTT.

This clonotype was picked up a small number of times. This chain connects TRBV6-2 or TRBV6-3 to TRBJ1-5, with D perhaps TRBD1 (6 bases). The ends were cut back, 8 bases at V and 6 bases at J, with 20 bases in the middle. The CDR3 covers 15 residues. Germline V gives CDR1 MNHEY, CDR2 SVGEGT. For the CDR3, the DNA is TGTGCCAGCGGGGGGGCAGGGAGATTCTTTCAGCCCCAGCATTTT. It translates to CASGGAGRFFQPQHF.

This clonotype was seen only a few times. CDR3 nucleotides: TGCAGTGCTTCCTTAGAAAATGAGCAGTTCTTC. Translating it yields CSASLENEQFF. The chain combines TRBV20-1 with TRBJ2-1, with D hard to call. The germline gives CDR1 DFQATT, CDR2 SNEGSKA (reference sequence). CDR3 length equals 11 residues. The V and J ends lost 5 bases and 7 bases respectively, with 9 bases between them.

V usage is TRBV12-3 or TRBV12-4 and J usage is TRBJ1-5; perhaps TRBD1 as D (6 bases). The CDR3 is 13 residues long. V was pared by 3 bases and J by 8 bases, with 11 bases between. The CDR3 here is CASSFGAGEPQHF. The CDR3 nucleotides are TGTGCCAGCAGTTTTGGGGCAGGGGAGCCCCAGCATTTT.

The V gene is TRBV28, the J gene TRBJ2-1; maybe TRBD1 (7 bases). Trimming removed 7 bases at V and 5 bases at J, with 12 bases between. The CDR3 contains 13 residues. CDR1 is MDHEN, CDR2 SYDVKM, per germline. DNA of the CDR3: TGTGCCAGCATAGGAGGGGGCCACAATGAGCAGTTCTTC. Amino acids: CASIGGGHNEQFF.

This clonotype was detected only a few times. The chain recombines TRBV6-5 with TRBJ2-3, with D possibly TRBD2 on 7 matching bases. The CDR3 totals 14 residues. Germline CDR1 and CDR2: MNHEY and SVGAGI. Trimming stripped 7 bases from V and 3 bases from J, with 14 bases between. The CDR3 sequence is CASKPRGGTDTQYF. The DNA of the CDR3 is TGTGCCAGCAAACCGAGGGGGGGTACAGATACGCAGTATTTT.